Here is one T cell receptor (beta chain) with its context. The method was immunoSEQ multiplex PCR; TCRdb's version includes in-frame clones alone and lacks a portion of them. Of 150,000 to 200,000 clones listed, 84% are singletons. The data were obtained in a study of blood T cell repertoires in COVID-19. Trimming pared 4 bases from V and 5 bases from J, leaving 20 bases between. The CDR3 length is 16 residues. Germline CDR1 reads LGHDT; CDR2 reads YNNKEL (reference sequence). This receptor was obtained from a human donor in a cohort sampled during active COVID-19. Sequencing was carried out using peripheral blood. The chain joins TRBV3-1 (or the pseudogene TRBV3-2) to TRBJ2-5, with D possibly being TRBD2 (6 bases). CDR3 DNA: TGTGCCAGCAGCCTTGAGAACGTTGCGGGATCGGAGACCCAGTACTTC. Translation gives CASSLENVAGSETQYF.